This entry lists 16 T cell receptor beta chains sequenced from one sample in a study of control samples from healthy donors and cancer patients. Measured with immunoSEQ multiplex PCR; TCRdb has only the in-frame clones, and not every one. The table records about 86,000 clones, around 94% of them present only once. Sequencing used blood. The receptors were sampled from a woman between 18 and 29 years old in good health.

V gene TRBV28 combines with J gene TRBJ2-2; D is perhaps TRBD1 (6 bases). The germline CDR1 and CDR2 sequences are MDHEN and SYDVKM. CDR3 length: 14 amino acids. V shed 8 bases and J shed 6 bases, with 16 bases lying between them. The CDR3 DNA is TGTGCCAGCCACAGGGATTCGGTACCCGGGGAGCTGTTTTTT. It specifies CASHRDSVPGELFF.

Details on this clone: An end of the junction does not agree with germline; a read error may underlie this. The genes are TRBV7-2 and TRBJ1-5; TRBD1 agrees at 7 bases. Germline V gives CDR1 SGHTA, CDR2 FQGNSA. The CDR3 covers 16 residues. The CDR3 nucleotides are TGTGCCAGCAGCCTAGCAAGACAGGGTCCGGGGCAGCCCCAGCATTTT. It is translated as CASSLARQGPGQPQHF.

The chain couples TRBV29-1 to TRBJ2-1; 7 bases are shared with TRBD2. Germline V gene lookup returns CDR1 SQVTM and CDR2 ANQGSEA. The CDR3 is made up of 12 amino acids. V shed 4 bases and J 9 bases; nucleotides not matched to a gene: 6. The CDR3 spells CSVAAGSREQFF. In DNA form, the CDR3 reads TGCAGCGTTGCAGCGGGATCGCGTGAGCAGTTCTTC.

The genes are TRBV18 and TRBJ1-1, with a tentative D call TRBD1 (5 bases). Per germline, CDR1 KGHSH and CDR2 LQKENI. The CDR3 sequence is 13 residues long. Trimming shortened V by 6 bases and J by 2 bases, and 10 bases separated the two germline ends. CDR3: CASSPDKNTEAFF. CDR3 nucleotides: TGTGCCAGCTCTCCGGACAAAAACACTGAAGCTTTCTTT.

The chain has TRBV24-1 and TRBJ1-1; TRBD1 matches at 10 bases. The CDR3 is made up of 14 amino acids. V lost 9 bases and J lost 3; bases outside the gene matches: 6. Looked up from germline, CDR1 is KGHDR and CDR2 is SFDVKD. The CDR3 DNA follows: TGTGCCACCCGACAGGGGGCTAAGGACACTGAAGCTTTCTTT. Encoded protein: CATRQGAKDTEAFF.

The chain employs TRBV7-9 and TRBJ2-7; tentative D call: TRBD1 (7 bases). The CDR3 covers 15 residues. The germline V gene encodes CDR1 SEHNR and CDR2 FQNEAQ (reference sequence). V lost 8 bases and J 3 bases, leaving 20 bases between the germline ends. The DNA of the CDR3 is TGTGCCAGCGGGGGGTTGGAGGGACAGTACTACGAGCAGTACTTC. Protein: CASGGLEGQYYEQYF.

The chain carries TRBV7-9 and TRBJ1-2, with unresolved D. CDR3 size: 14 residues. Germline values: CDR1 SEHNR, CDR2 FQNEAQ (reference sequence). Deletions cut 4 bases from V and 0 bases from J, with 9 bases between. CDR3 nucleotide sequence: TGTGCCAGCAGCTCGGAGTTAGCTAACTATGGCTACACCTTC. It yields the protein CASSSELANYGYTF.

The V gene is TRBV9, the J gene TRBJ1-1, with unresolved D. V gave up 0 bases and J gave up 3 bases, with 12 bases separating them. CDR1 and CDR2 from the germline V gene are SGDLS and YYNGEE. The CDR3 is made up of 15 amino acids. The CDR3 sequence: CASSVVGGGHTEAFF. CDR3 nucleotides: TGTGCCAGCAGCGTAGTAGGAGGAGGGCACACTGAAGCTTTCTTT.

This clone was seen a single time. The J gene is TRBJ2-5, the V gene TRBV7-9, with 10 bases lining up with TRBD1. This CDR3 comprises 16 residues. V was pared by 1 base and J by 5 bases, with 7 bases of the junction left unmatched. Per germline, CDR1 SEHNR and CDR2 FQNEAQ (reference sequence). CDR3 sequence: CASSLGEGQGQETQYF. Written as DNA, the CDR3 is TGTGCCAGCAGCTTAGGGGAGGGACAGGGGCAGGAGACCCAGTACTTC.

The rearrangement joins TRBV7-8 to TRBJ1-1; D not resolved. Deletions cut 1 base from V and 0 bases from J, with 15 bases between. The CDR3 length is 17 residues. CDR1 is SGHVS, CDR2 FQNEAQ, per germline. This CDR3 reads CASSLGPRGGMNTEAFF. The CDR3 DNA sequence: TGTGCCAGCAGCTTAGGCCCCCGGGGAGGGATGAACACTGAAGCTTTCTTT.

The chain is built from TRBV4-2 and TRBJ2-1; TRBD2 agrees at 9 bases. This CDR3 is 18 amino acids long. Germline CDR1 LGHNA, CDR2 YNFKEQ. V lost 1 base to trimming and J lost 4 bases; unmatched junction nucleotides: 11. The CDR3 nucleotides are TGTGCCAGCAGCCAAGGGGGCGGGGGGGCACTTATATACAATGAGCAGTTCTTC. Encoded protein: CASSQGGGGALIYNEQFF.

The rearrangement uses TRBV29-1 and TRBJ1-4; D is perhaps TRBD1 (5 bases). The germline gives CDR1 SQVTM, CDR2 ANQGSEA. The V gene lost 4 bases and the J gene lost 8 bases, with 11 bases spanning the gap. CDR3 length: 12 amino acids. CDR3 residues: CSVGGLGEKLFF. CDR3 bases: TGCAGCGTTGGGGGCTTGGGAGAAAAACTGTTTTTT.

This clone was detected only once. The chain employs TRBV7-9 and TRBJ1-2, with D perhaps TRBD1 (5 bases). The CDR3 is 13 amino acids. V shed 4 bases and J shed 7 bases, with 13 bases lying between them. From germline, CDR1 is SEHNR and CDR2 FQNEAQ (reference sequence). The CDR3 sequence is CASSSSTGGGYTF. CDR3 in DNA: TGTGCCAGCAGCTCCTCAACAGGTGGTGGCTACACCTTC.

The CDR3 loop reads CASSYRPGLATDTQYF. In nucleotides, the CDR3 is TGTGCCAGCAGTTACCGGCCGGGACTAGCCACAGATACGCAGTATTTT. V is TRBV6-2 or TRBV6-3 and J is TRBJ2-3; 9 bases are a match to TRBD2. With 2 bases clipped from V and 2 bases from J, the junction kept 5 bases outside the gene matches. The germline gives CDR1 MNHEY, CDR2 SVGEGT. The CDR3 covers 16 residues.

The chain uses TRBV6-2 or TRBV6-3 and TRBJ2-7; D remains ambiguous. Trimming left V 5 bases short and J 5 bases short, with 7 bases between. This CDR3 region has 11 residues. CDR1 is MNHEY and CDR2 is SVGEGT in the germline V gene. This CDR3 is CASSQLNEQYF. For the CDR3, the DNA is TGTGCCAGCAGTCAACTTAACGAGCAGTACTTC.

The V call is TRBV19, the J call TRBJ1-4; TRBD1 matches 10 bases. The CDR3 totals 16 residues. CDR1 is LNHDA and CDR2 is SQIVND in the germline V gene (reference sequence). V shed 7 bases, J shed 6 bases, and the junction held 11 bases outside the gene matches. CDR3 sequence (DNA): TGTGCCAGTAAGCGTACTCAAGGGACAGGGGATGAAAAACTGTTTTTT. It codes for CASKRTQGTGDEKLFF.